These 4 T cell receptor beta chains were all obtained from the same sample, sequenced in a study of blood T cell repertoires in COVID-19. Method: immunoSEQ multiplex PCR; TCRdb's copy keeps in-frame clones and lacks some. The table lists 90,000 to 110,000 clones, about 90% of them singletons. Sequencing input: peripheral blood. Every receptor here comes from a human donor in a cohort sampled during active COVID-19.

The rearrangement links TRBV6-5 to TRBJ2-7; 10 bases fit TRBD2. The V and J ends lost 2 bases and 6 bases, in that order; junction bases with no gene match: 7. From germline, CDR1 is MNHEY and CDR2 SVGAGI. The CDR3 contains 15 residues. The CDR3: CASSYTLAGASEQYF. CDR3 in DNA: TGTGCCAGCAGTTACACCCTAGCGGGAGCATCCGAGCAGTACTTC.

This chain connects TRBV4-2 to TRBJ2-5; maybe TRBD2 (6 bases). Germline assignment: CDR1 LGHNA and CDR2 YNFKEQ. The CDR3 length is 14 residues. The V gene lost 4 bases and the J gene lost 5 bases, with 14 bases spanning the gap. CDR3 sequence reads: CASSPRLAGETQYF. The CDR3 nucleotides are TGTGCCAGCAGCCCACGACTTGCGGGGGAGACCCAGTACTTC.

This rearrangement joins TRBV6-5 to TRBJ1-5; D is perhaps TRBD1 (5 bases). The CDR3 extends over 14 amino acids. Germline V gives CDR1 MNHEY, CDR2 SVGAGI. V gave up 6 bases and J gave up 5 bases, with 14 bases separating them. CDR3 coding DNA: TGTGCCAGCAGCTTGCGACAGTTGCATCAGCCCCAGCATTTT. This encodes CASSLRQLHQPQHF.

The chain carries TRBV24-1 and TRBJ2-3, with D possibly TRBD1 on 5 matching bases. The CDR3 loop spans 17 amino acids. Trimming stripped 4 bases from V and 0 bases from J, with 16 bases between. From germline, CDR1 is KGHDR and CDR2 SFDVKD. The DNA of the CDR3 is TGTGCCACCAGTGAGCCTCAGGGCCGACCTAGCACAGATACGCAGTATTTT. This sequence encodes CATSEPQGRPSTDTQYF.